The rows below give T cell receptor beta chains drawn from one sample of a study of blood T cell repertoires in COVID-19. Profiled with immunoSEQ multiplex PCR; TCRdb holds only in-frame clones, not every one. The sample has about 97,000 clones; 70% to 90% are singletons. Sequenced input: peripheral blood. Receptors originate from a man aged 45-60 years with active COVID-19. CDR3s leave out the opening cysteine and the closing phenylalanine or tryptophan.

CDR3aa	j_gene	v_gene
ASSLEGGGARETQY	TRBJ2-5	TRBV5-1
ASSQLSSKTGGSVLAGELF	TRBJ2-2	TRBV4-1
ASSYSPGGQPQH	TRBJ1-5	TRBV18
ATSRVGRRQETQY	TRBJ2-5	TRBV15
ASSVGQGHYGYT	TRBJ1-2	TRBV9
SARGPYEQY	TRBJ2-7	TRBV20-1
ASTGTAGYT	TRBJ1-2	TRBV6-5
ASSSARRPNTEAF	TRBJ1-1	TRBV5-6
ATTGTGGTDTQY	TRBJ2-3	TRBV5-4
ASSQTGAGNQPQH	TRBJ1-5	TRBV7-6
ASSFSGNIYNSPLH	TRBJ1-6	TRBV27
ASSVSGGPSGNTIY	TRBJ1-3	TRBV9
ASSQSAGELF	TRBJ2-2	TRBV3-1/TRBV3-2
ASSQPGVEEQF	TRBJ2-1	TRBV4-1
ASSRWGERAF	TRBJ1-1	TRBV7-6
ASSRGTTGNYGYT	TRBJ1-2	TRBV27
ARSLVRGSNQPQH	TRBJ1-5	TRBV5-3
ASSLGQAPTEQY	TRBJ2-7	TRBV7-8
ASSGRTGPTNYGYT	TRBJ1-2	TRBV9
ASSVSGGDGYT	TRBJ1-2	TRBV5-1
ASSDRGPTEAF	TRBJ1-1	TRBV19
ASNCRGRKKTQY	TRBJ2-5	TRBV27
ASNFIGQGNNGAF	TRBJ1-1	TRBV19
ASSFGTQAYEQY	TRBJ2-7	TRBV27
ASSYRSTLDYEQY	TRBJ2-7	TRBV6-2/TRBV6-3
ASRRIGRRRFGELF	TRBJ2-2	TRBV11-2
ASSDGQASQETQY	TRBJ2-5	TRBV7-9